Below, one T cell receptor (beta chain) is given with its context. Its antigen remains unidentified. Produced via immunoSEQ multiplex PCR; TCRdb's table is partial and in-frame only. The profile shows roughly 98,000 clones, approximately 90% of them singletons. With V trimmed by 1 base and J by 5 bases, 11 bases remained unmatched. Germline CDR1 SSHAT, CDR2 FNYEAQ (reference sequence). This CDR3 spans 17 amino acids. This sample is drawn from a study of glioma-infiltrating T cells after dendritic cell vaccination. Overall study: Dendritic cell vaccine was injected intradermally three times, biweekly.

Study-level findings and limits: Complete blood and tumor specimen sets were limited to few patients. No direct clonality-survival link was found; a diverse polyclonal response may matter.

The input for sequencing was blood, taken before dendritic cell vaccination. This receptor was taken from a human donor with glioblastoma. The J gene is TRBJ2-5, the V gene TRBV7-7; 9 bases are shared with TRBD2. The CDR3: CASSLGGLAGVGETQYF. The CDR3 coding sequence is TGTGCCAGCAGCTTAGGTGGATTAGCGGGAGTGGGGGAGACCCAGTACTTC.